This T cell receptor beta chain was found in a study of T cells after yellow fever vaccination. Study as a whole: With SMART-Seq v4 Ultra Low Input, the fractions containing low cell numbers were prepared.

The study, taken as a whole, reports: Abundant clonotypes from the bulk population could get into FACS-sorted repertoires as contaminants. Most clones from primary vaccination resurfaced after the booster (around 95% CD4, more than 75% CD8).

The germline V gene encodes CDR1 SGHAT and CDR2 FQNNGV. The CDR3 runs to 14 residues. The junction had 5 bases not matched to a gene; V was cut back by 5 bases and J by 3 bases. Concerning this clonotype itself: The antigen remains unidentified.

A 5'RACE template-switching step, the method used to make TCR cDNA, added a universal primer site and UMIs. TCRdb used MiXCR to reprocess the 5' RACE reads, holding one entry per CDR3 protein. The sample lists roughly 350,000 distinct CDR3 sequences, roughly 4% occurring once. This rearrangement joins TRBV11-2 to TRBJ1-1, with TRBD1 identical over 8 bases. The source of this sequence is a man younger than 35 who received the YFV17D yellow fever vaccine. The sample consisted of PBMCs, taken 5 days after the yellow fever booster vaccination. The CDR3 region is CASSPGQGYTEAFF. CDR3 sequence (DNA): TGTGCCAGCAGCCCCGGACAGGGCTACACTGAAGCTTTCTTT.